This is a list of T cell receptor beta chains from one sample in a study of blood T cell repertoires in COVID-19. Measured with immunoSEQ multiplex PCR; TCRdb has only the in-frame clones, and not every one. The sample lists about 370,000 clones, around nine tenths seen once, with less than 2% in the top ten. Sequenced material: PBMCs or T cells enriched from blood (not recorded which). The receptor set was obtained from a woman in her 30s who had recovered from COVID-19. The conserved cysteine and the conserved F or W are not part of the CDR3 here. Fields, in order: J gene, CDR3 length, V gene, CDR3 protein.

>TRBJ1-3|12|TRBV6-5
ASTPGGIGNTIY
>TRBJ2-2|13|TRBV7-3
ASSLTVRGSGELF
>TRBJ2-7|11|TRBV30
AWSVQRFYEQY
>TRBJ2-5|15|TRBV7-9
ASSFGLAGGPKETQY
>TRBJ2-2|12|TRBV24-1
ATSVGRGTGELF
>TRBJ1-1|12|TRBV7-9
ASVGGAMNTEAF
>TRBJ1-2|12|TRBV6-1
ASSEGTQRNGYT
>TRBJ1-2|12|TRBV11-2
ASSDGQGNYGYT
>TRBJ2-5|13|TRBV7-2
ASSYRSGVQETQY
>TRBJ2-2|11|TRBV7-9
ASSALNTGELF
>TRBJ2-7|12|TRBV2
ASSGTATVHEQY
>TRBJ2-1|15|TRBV24-1
ATSGGSGIPSYNEQF
>TRBJ2-7|12|TRBV5-1
ASSEAGAYLEQY
>TRBJ2-5|14|TRBV6-5
ASSFSPRGEAETQY
>TRBJ1-1|15|TRBV9
ASSVDGVTLGNTEAF
>TRBJ1-5|13|TRBV7-9
ASSLGDFSYQPQH
>TRBJ1-1|14|TRBV4-3
ASSQGAGGRDTEAF
>TRBJ1-1|10|TRBV18
ASSAVSTEAF
>TRBJ2-1|10|TRBV7-3
ASSIRGNEQF
>TRBJ2-5|13|TRBV5-1
ASNLSGLGGETQY
>TRBJ1-4|13|TRBV14
ASSLTGTTNEKLF
>TRBJ2-1|12|TRBV30
AWASGQNYNEQF
>TRBJ1-2|13|TRBV19
ASRPTGTLDYGYT
>TRBJ1-6|13|TRBV6-7
ASSYGGLGDSPLH
>TRBJ1-1|15|TRBV7-9
ASSPPLTRTGLIEAF
>TRBJ1-5|14|TRBV2
ASRPGGIASNQPQH
>TRBJ2-2|13|TRBV19
ASSFSGRGTGELF
>TRBJ2-3|13|TRBV2
ASRPDRRSTDTQY
>TRBJ1-3|15|TRBV9
ASRKTDSTGPGNTIY
>TRBJ1-3|10|TRBV6-5
ASTGFGNTIY
>TRBJ1-2|12|TRBV2
ASSVTGGNYGYT
>TRBJ1-4|13|TRBV7-6
ASSDKTGGGEKLF
>TRBJ2-1|13|TRBV4-2
ASSQGQGKDNEQF